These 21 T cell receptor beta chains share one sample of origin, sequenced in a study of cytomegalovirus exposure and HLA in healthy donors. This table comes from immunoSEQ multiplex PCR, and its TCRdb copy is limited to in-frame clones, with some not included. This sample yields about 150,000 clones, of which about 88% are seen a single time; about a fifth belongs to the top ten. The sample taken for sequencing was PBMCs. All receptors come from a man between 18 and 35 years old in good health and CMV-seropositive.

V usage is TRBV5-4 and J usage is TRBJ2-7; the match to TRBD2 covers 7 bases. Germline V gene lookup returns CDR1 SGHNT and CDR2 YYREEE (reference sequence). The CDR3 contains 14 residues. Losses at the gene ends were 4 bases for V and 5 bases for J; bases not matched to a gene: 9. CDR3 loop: CASSPGLQRDEQYF. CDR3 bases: TGTGCCAGCAGCCCGGGACTACAAAGGGACGAGCAGTACTTC.

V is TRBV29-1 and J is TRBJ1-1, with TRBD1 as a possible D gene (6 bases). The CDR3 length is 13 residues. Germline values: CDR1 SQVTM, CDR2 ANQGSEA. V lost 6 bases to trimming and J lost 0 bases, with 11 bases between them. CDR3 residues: CSVKDSLNTEAFF. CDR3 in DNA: TGCAGCGTGAAGGACAGCTTGAACACTGAAGCTTTCTTT.

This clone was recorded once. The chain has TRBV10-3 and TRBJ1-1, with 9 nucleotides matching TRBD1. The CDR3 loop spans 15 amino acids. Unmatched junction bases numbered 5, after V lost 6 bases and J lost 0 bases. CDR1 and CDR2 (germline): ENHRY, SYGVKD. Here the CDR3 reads CAIRGTGNLNTEAFF. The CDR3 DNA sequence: TGTGCCATCAGAGGGACAGGGAATCTGAACACTGAAGCTTTCTTT.

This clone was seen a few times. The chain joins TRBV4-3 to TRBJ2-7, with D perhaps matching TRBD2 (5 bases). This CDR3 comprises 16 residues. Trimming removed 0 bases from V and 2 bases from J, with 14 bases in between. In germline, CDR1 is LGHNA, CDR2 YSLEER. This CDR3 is CASSQDNSGSAYEQYF. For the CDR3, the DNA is TGCGCCAGCAGCCAAGATAACAGCGGCTCGGCCTACGAGCAGTACTTC.

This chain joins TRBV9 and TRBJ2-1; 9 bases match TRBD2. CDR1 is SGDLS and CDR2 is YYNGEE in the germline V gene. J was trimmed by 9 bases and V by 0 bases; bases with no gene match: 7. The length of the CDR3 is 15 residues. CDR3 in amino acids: CASSVEVAGVPEQFF. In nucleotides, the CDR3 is TGTGCCAGCAGCGTAGAGGTAGCGGGAGTTCCTGAGCAGTTCTTC.

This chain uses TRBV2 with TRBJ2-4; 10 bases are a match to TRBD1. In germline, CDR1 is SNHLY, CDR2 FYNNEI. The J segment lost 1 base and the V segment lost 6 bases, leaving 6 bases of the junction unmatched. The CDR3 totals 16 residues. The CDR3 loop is CASRSGQGVAKNIQYF. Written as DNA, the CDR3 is TGTGCCAGCAGATCCGGACAGGGGGTGGCCAAAAACATTCAGTACTTC.

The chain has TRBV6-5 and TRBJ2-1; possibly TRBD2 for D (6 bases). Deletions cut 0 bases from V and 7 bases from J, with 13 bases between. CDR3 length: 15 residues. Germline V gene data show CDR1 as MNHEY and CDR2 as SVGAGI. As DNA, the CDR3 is TGTGCCAGCAGTTACTCGGCGGGAACGGGGAATGAGCAGTTCTTC. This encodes CASSYSAGTGNEQFF.

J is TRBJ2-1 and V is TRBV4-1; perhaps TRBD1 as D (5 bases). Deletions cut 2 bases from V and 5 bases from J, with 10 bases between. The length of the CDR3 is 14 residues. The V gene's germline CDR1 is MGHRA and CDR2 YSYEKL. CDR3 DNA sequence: TGCGCCAGCAGCCAAATCAGGGCGGACAATGAGCAGTTCTTC. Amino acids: CASSQIRADNEQFF.

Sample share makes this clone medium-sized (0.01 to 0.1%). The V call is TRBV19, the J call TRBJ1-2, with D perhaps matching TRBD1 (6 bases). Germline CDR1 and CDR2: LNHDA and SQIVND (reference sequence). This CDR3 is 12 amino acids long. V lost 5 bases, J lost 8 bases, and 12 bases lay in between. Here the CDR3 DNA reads TGTGCCAGTAGTCAAAGGGACACGGGCTACACCTTC. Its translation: CASSQRDTGYTF.

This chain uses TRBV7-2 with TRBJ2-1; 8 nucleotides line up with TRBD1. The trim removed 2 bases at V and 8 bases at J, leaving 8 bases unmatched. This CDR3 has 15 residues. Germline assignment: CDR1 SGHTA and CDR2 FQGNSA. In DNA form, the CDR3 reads TGTGCCAGCAGCTTAAGTGGACAGGGCTCGGATGAGCAGTTCTTC. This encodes CASSLSGQGSDEQFF.

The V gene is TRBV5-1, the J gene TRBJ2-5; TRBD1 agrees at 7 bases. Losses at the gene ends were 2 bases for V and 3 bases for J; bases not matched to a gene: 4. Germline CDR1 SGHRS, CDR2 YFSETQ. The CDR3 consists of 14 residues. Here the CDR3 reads CASSFKGGKETQYF. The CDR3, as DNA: TGCGCCAGCAGCTTCAAAGGGGGCAAAGAGACCCAGTACTTC.

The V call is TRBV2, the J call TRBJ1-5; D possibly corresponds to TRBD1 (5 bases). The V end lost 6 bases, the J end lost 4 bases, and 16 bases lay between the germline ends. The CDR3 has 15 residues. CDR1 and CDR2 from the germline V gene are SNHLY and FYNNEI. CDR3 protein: CASSIRGKSNQPQHF. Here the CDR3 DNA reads TGTGCCAGCAGCATCCGGGGGAAGTCGAATCAGCCCCAGCATTTT.

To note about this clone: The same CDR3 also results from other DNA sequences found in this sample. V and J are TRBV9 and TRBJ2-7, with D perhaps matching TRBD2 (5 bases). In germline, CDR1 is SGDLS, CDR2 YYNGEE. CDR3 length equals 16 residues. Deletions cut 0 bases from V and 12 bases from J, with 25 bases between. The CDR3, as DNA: TGTGCCAGCAGCGTAGATCCCCCTTCGGCTACTAGTGTGCTGTACTTC. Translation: CASSVDPPSATSVLYF. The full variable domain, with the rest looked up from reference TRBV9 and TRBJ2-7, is DSGVTQTPKHLITATGQRVTLRCSPRSGDLSVYWYQQSLDQGLQFLIQYYNGEERAKGNILERFSAQQFPDLHSELNLSSLELGDSALYFCASSVDPPSATSVLYFGPGTRLTVT.

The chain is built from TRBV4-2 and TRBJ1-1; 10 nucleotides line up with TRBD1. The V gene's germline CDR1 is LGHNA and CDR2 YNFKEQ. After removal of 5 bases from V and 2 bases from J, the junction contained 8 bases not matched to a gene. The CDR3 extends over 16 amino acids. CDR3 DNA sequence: TGTGCCAGCAGCGGACACGGGACAGGGGCTAACACTGAAGCTTTCTTT. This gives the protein CASSGHGTGANTEAFF.

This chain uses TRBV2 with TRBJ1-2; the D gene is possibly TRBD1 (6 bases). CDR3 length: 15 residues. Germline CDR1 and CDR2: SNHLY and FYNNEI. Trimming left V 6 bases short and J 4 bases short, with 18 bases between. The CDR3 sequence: CASRKAGAGPYGYTF. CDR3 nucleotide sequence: TGTGCCAGCAGGAAGGCAGGGGCTGGCCCCTATGGCTACACCTTC.

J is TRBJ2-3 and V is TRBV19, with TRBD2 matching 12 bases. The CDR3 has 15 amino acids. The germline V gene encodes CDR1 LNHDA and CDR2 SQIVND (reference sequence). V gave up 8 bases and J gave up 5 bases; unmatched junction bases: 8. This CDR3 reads CASRTSGAFGDTQYF. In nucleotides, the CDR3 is TGTGCCAGTCGGACTAGCGGGGCCTTTGGAGATACGCAGTATTTT. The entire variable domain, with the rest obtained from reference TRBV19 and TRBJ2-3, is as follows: DGGITQSPKYLFRKEGQNVTLSCEQNLNHDAMYWYRQDPGQGLRLIYYSQIVNDFQKGDIAEGYSVSREKKESFPLTVTSAQKNPTAFYLCASRTSGAFGDTQYFGPGTRLTVL.

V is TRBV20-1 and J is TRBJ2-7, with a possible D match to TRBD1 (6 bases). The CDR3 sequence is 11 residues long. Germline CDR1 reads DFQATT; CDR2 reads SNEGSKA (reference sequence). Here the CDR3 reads CTLRGTYEQYF. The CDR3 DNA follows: TGCACCCTGAGGGGGACCTACGAGCAGTACTTC.

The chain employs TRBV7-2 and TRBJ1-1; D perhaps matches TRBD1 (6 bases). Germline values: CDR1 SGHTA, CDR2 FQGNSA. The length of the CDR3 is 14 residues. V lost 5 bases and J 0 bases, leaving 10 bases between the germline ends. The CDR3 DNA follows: TGTGCCAGCAGCCTGGGACAAATGAACACTGAAGCTTTCTTT. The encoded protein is CASSLGQMNTEAFF.

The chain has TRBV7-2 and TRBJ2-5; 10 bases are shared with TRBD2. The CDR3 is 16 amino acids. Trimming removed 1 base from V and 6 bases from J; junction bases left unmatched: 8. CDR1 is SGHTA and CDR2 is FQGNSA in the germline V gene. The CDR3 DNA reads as TGTGCCAGCAGCTTAGGTCCTAGCGGGGGCAAGAAGACCCAGTACTTC. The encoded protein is CASSLGPSGGKKTQYF.

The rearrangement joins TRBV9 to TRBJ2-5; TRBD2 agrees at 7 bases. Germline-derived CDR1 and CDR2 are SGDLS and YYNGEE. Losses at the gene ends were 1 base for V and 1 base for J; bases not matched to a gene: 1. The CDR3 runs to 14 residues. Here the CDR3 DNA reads TGTGCCAGCAGCGTACGCGGGGGCCAAGAGACCCAGTACTTC. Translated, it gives CASSVRGGQETQYF.

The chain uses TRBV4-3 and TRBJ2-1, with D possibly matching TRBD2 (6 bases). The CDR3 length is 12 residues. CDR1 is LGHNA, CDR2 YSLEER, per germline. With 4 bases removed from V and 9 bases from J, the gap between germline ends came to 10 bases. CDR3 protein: CASSPPSVEQFF. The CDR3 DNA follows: TGCGCCAGCAGCCCCCCTAGCGTTGAGCAGTTCTTC.